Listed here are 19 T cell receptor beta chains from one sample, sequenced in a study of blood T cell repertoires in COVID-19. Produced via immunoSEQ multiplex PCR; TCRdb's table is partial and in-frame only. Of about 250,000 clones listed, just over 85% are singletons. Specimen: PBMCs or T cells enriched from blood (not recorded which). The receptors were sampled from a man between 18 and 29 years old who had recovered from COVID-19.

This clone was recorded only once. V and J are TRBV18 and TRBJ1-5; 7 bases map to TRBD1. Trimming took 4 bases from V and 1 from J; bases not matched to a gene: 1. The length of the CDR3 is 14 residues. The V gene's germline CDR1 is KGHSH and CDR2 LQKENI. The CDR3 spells CASSQTGSNQPQHF. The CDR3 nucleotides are TGTGCCAGCTCACAGACAGGGAGCAATCAGCCCCAGCATTTT. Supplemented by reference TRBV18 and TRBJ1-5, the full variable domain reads NAGVMQNPRHLVRRRGQEARLRCSPMKGHSHVYWYRQLPEEGLKFMVYLQKENIIDESGMPKERFSAEFPKEGPSILRIQQVVRGDSAAYFCASSQTGSNQPQHFGDGTRLSIL.

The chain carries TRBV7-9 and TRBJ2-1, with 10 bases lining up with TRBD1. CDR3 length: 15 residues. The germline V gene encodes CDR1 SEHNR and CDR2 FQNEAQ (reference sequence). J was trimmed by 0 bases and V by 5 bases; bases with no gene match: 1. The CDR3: CASSRDRGSYNEQFF. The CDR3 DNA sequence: TGTGCCAGCAGCCGGGACAGGGGCTCCTACAATGAGCAGTTCTTC. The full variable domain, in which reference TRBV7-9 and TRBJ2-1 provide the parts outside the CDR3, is DTGVSQNPRHKITKRGQNVTFRCDPISEHNRLYWYRQTLGQGPEFLTYFQNEAQLEKSRLLSDRFSAERPKGSFSTLEIQRTEQGDSAMYLCASSRDRGSYNEQFFGPGTRLTVL.

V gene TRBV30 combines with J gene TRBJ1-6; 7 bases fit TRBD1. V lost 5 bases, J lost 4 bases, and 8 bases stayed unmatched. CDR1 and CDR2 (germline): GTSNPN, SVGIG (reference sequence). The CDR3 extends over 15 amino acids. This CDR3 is CAWVPPGQYNSPLHF. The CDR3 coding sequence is TGTGCCTGGGTCCCCCCGGGACAGTATAATTCACCCCTCCACTTT.

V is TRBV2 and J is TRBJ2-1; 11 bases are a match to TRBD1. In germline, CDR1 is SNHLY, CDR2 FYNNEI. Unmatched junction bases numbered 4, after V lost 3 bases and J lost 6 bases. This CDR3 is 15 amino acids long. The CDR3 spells CASSDRTGGINEQFF. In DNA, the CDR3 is TGTGCCAGCAGTGACCGGACAGGGGGCATCAATGAGCAGTTCTTC.

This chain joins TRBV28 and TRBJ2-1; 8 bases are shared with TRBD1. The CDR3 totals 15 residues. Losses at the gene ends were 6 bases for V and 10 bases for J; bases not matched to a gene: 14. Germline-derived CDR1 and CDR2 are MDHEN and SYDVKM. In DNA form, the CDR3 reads TGTGCCAGCAGCTTAGTGGACAGGGTGGGCGAGGAGCAGTTCTTC. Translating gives CASSLVDRVGEEQFF.

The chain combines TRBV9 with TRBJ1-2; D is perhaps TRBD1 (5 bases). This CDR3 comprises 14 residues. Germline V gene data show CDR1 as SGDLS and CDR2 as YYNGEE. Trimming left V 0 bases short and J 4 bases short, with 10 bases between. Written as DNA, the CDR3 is TGTGCCAGCAGCGTAGATCGGGGGTCCTATGGCTACACCTTC. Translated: CASSVDRGSYGYTF.

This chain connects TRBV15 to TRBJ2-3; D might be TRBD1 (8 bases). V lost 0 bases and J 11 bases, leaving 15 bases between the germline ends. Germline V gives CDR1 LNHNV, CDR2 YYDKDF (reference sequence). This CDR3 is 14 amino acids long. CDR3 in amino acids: CATSRDWSGTGQYF. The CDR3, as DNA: TGTGCCACCAGCAGAGATTGGAGCGGGACAGGGCAGTATTTT.

The CDR3 region is CASSVEDRDTGELFF. DNA of the CDR3: TGTGCCAGCAGCGTAGAGGACAGGGATACCGGGGAGCTGTTTTTT. The chain carries TRBV9 and TRBJ2-2, with 8 nucleotides matching TRBD1. V lost 0 bases to trimming and J lost 5 bases; unmatched junction nucleotides: 3. This CDR3 has 15 amino acids. CDR1 and CDR2 (germline): SGDLS, YYNGEE.

CDR3 DNA sequence: TGTGCCAGCCGTAGCGGGAGAGACACAGATACGCAGTATTTT. Amino acid sequence: CASRSGRDTDTQYF. This chain connects TRBV7-9 to TRBJ2-3; 9 positions agree with TRBD2. There are 14 residues in the CDR3. V was clipped by 8 bases and J by 2 bases; unmatched bases: 5. Germline V gene sequence: CDR1 SEHNR, CDR2 FQNEAQ (reference sequence).

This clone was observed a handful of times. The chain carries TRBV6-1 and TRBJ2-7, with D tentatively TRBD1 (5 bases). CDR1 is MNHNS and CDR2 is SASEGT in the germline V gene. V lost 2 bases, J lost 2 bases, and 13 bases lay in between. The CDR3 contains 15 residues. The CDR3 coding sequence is TGTGCCAGCAGTGAACTCCGCGAAGGGGCCTACGAGCAGTACTTC. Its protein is CASSELREGAYEQYF.

CDR3 sequence: CASSQPAGTTDTQYF. The CDR3 DNA follows: TGTGCCAGCAGCCAACCAGCGGGGACCACAGATACGCAGTATTTT. This rearrangement joins TRBV3-1 (or the pseudogene TRBV3-2) to TRBJ2-3; TRBD2 matches 7 bases. Germline V lookup: CDR1 LGHDT, CDR2 YNNKEL (reference sequence). V gave up 2 bases and J gave up 2 bases; unmatched junction bases: 4. This CDR3 is 15 amino acids long.

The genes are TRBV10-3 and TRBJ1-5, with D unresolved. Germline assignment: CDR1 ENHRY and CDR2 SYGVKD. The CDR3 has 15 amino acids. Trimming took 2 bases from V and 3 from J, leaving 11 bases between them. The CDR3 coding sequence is TGTGCCATCAGTGAGGGAGGGCAGGACAATCAGCCCCAGCATTTT. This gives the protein CAISEGGQDNQPQHF.

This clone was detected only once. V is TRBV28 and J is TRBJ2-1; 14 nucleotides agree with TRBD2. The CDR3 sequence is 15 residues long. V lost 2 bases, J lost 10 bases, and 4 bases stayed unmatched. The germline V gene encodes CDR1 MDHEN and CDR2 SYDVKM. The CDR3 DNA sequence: TGTGCCAGCAGTTTACGACTAGCGGGAGGGAGGGAGCAGTTCTTC. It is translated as CASSLRLAGGREQFF.

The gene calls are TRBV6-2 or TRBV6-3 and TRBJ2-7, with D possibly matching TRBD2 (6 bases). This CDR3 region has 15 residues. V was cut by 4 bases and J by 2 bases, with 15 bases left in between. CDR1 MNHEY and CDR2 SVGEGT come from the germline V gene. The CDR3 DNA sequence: TGTGCCAGCAGTTCTAGGTCTAGCGCAGCCTACGAGCAGTACTTC. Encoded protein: CASSSRSSAAYEQYF.

The CDR3 loop reads CASSPSGGNQPQHF. The CDR3 nucleotides are TGTGCCAGCAGTCCGTCGGGGGGGAATCAGCCCCAGCATTTT. The genes are TRBV28 and TRBJ1-5; tentatively, D is TRBD1 (5 bases). Germline CDR1 is MDHEN and CDR2 is SYDVKM. This CDR3 comprises 14 residues. The ends were cut back, 5 bases at V and 4 bases at J, with 12 bases in the middle.

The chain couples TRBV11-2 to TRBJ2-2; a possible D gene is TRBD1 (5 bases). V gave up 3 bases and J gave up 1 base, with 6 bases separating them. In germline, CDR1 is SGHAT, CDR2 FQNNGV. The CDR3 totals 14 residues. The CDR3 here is CASSFTGNTGELFF. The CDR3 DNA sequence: TGTGCCAGCAGCTTTACAGGGAACACCGGGGAGCTGTTTTTT.

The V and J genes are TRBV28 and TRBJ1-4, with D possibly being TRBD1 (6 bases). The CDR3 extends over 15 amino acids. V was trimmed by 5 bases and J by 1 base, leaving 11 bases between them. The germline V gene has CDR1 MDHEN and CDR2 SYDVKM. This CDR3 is CASSGKQGTNEKLFF. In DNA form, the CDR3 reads TGTGCCAGCAGTGGAAAACAGGGAACTAATGAAAAACTGTTTTTT.

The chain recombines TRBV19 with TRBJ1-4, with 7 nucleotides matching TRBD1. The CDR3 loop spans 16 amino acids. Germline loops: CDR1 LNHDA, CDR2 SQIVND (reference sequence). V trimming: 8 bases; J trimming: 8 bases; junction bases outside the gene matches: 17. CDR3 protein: CASFSDRVGIGEKLFF. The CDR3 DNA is TGTGCCAGTTTCAGCGACAGGGTTGGGATTGGCGAAAAACTGTTTTTT.

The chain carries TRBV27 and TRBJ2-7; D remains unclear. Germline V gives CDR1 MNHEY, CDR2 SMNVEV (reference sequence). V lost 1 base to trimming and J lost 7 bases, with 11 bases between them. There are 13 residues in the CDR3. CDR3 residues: CASSLYGAWEQYF. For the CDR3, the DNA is TGTGCCAGCAGTTTATACGGAGCTTGGGAGCAGTACTTC.